The rows below give T cell receptor beta chains drawn from one sample of a study of identifying expanded T cells in peripheral blood. Clones were sequenced by immunoSEQ multiplex PCR, and TCRdb holds only the in-frame ones, with some missing. Of about 81,000 clones in the sample, 84% are singletons; the top ten hold less than 20%. The sample taken for sequencing was blood. The receptors here all came from a person between 18 and 75 years old in good health. Each CDR3 is given without its conserved first and last residue.

v_gene,j_gene,CDR3aa
TRBV5-4,TRBJ1-1,ASSRDREGRTEAF
TRBV19,TRBJ1-1,ASSITGGGLNTEAF
TRBV11-3,TRBJ2-7,ASSLTSGSHEQY
TRBV18,TRBJ1-2,ASSPGSGNRASGYT
TRBV14,TRBJ2-1,ASSQDPTGYYNEQF
TRBV19,TRBJ2-7,ASSMGPSSYEQY
TRBV27,TRBJ2-7,ASSFPGREQY
TRBV5-1,TRBJ2-1,ASSSRTTSGKGNEQF
TRBV5-4,TRBJ2-2,ASSLKGFTGELF
TRBV19,TRBJ2-7,ASSIRVMYEQY
TRBV11-2,TRBJ1-4,ASSLDRAGNEKLF
TRBV10-3,TRBJ2-7,AISDQREGFLQY
TRBV11-2,TRBJ1-2,ASSKELTGDPYGYT
TRBV5-1,TRBJ2-7,ASSWTPSYEQY